This T cell receptor beta chain was captured in a study of blood T cell repertoires in COVID-19. The study recruited people aged about 18 to 95 years across approximately 23 US areas. Participant-given clinical history determined each cohort assignment. In the authors' workflow: Amplification of reference gene primers was used by the study to estimate nucleated cell counts. Here immunoSEQ multiplex PCR was the method, and the copy in TCRdb shows in-frame clones only, minus some. V and J calls and clone size are copied from that table; D and trimming were computed from the DNA. The sample yields around 290,000 clones, 88% seen once. The CDR3 length is 14 residues. Trimming took 5 bases from V and 2 from J, leaving 11 bases between them. Per germline, CDR1 SGHVS and CDR2 FQNEAQ.

The sequenced material came from PBMCs or T cells enriched from blood (not recorded which). V and J are TRBV7-8 and TRBJ2-3; D gene ambiguous. The sequence was collected from a woman aged 25-40 years who had recovered from COVID-19. The CDR3 region is CASSPPGLTDTQYF. CDR3 nucleotide sequence: TGTGCCAGCAGCCCCCCAGGCCTCACAGATACGCAGTATTTT. The whole variable domain, filled in from reference TRBV7-8 and TRBJ2-3, reads GAGVSQSPRYKVAKRGQDVALRCDPISGHVSLFWYQQALGQGPEFLTYFQNEAQLDKSGLPSDRFFAERPEGSVSTLKIQRTQQEDSAVYLCASSPPGLTDTQYFGPGTRLTVL.